The 24 T cell receptor beta chains listed next were all sequenced from one sample in a study of T cell changes during pregnancy in multiple sclerosis. Repertoires were generated with immunoSEQ multiplex PCR, while TCRdb's copy carries only in-frame clones and drops some. The sample includes 30,000 to 35,000 clones, roughly 90% seen only once; the top ten take under 6%. The sequences come from CD8+ T cells from peripheral blood mononuclear cells, collected after pregnancy. The receptors here all came from a female donor with multiple sclerosis, enrolled in a pregnancy study.

J is TRBJ1-4 and V is TRBV6-1; D remains unclear. Germline CDR1 reads MNHNS; CDR2 reads SASEGT. Trimming removed 0 bases at V and 7 bases at J, with 12 bases between. This CDR3 has 15 residues. CDR3 DNA: TGTGCCAGCAGTGAAGCAACGGGGTGGGGTGAAAAACTGTTTTTT. Residues: CASSEATGWGEKLFF.

Regarding this clone: It is unclear where the CDR3 begins or ends on the DNA, so no DNA is shown, and the CDR3 is as TCRdb lists it. The chain uses TRBV2 and TRBJ2-3; the tabulated D call, TRBD2, remains unverified against the DNA. In germline, CDR1 is SNHLY, CDR2 FYNNEI. The CDR3 length equals 15 residues, ends included. The CDR3 sequence: CASILGGVATDTQYF.

CDR3 coding DNA: TGTGCCAGCAGTGAGGGACTAGCGGGGTATACGCAGTATTTT. It encodes CASSEGLAGYTQYF. The rearrangement links TRBV2 to TRBJ2-3; 13 bases agree with TRBD2. From germline, CDR1 is SNHLY and CDR2 FYNNEI. This CDR3 region has 14 residues. Trimming removed 3 bases from V and 7 bases from J; junction bases left unmatched: 1.

The chain joins TRBV6-5 to TRBJ1-5; 9 bases are shared with TRBD1. CDR1 and CDR2 (germline): MNHEY, SVGAGI. The ends lost 6 bases at V and 10 bases at J; junction bases unmatched: 7. The CDR3 is 13 amino acids. This CDR3 reads CASRSDRGGPQHF. Written as DNA, the CDR3 is TGTGCCAGCAGATCGGACAGGGGCGGACCCCAGCATTTT.

V is TRBV7-8 and J is TRBJ1-5, with unresolved D. CDR1 and CDR2 from the germline V gene are SGHVS and FQNEAQ. There are 14 residues in the CDR3. Deletions cut 3 bases from V and 5 bases from J, with 11 bases between. The CDR3 DNA reads as TGTGCCAGCAGCTTCTGGTTCGGGGATCAGCCCCAGCATTTT. Translated: CASSFWFGDQPQHF.

J is TRBJ1-2 and V is TRBV7-9; D ambiguous. The CDR3 covers 14 residues. Germline CDR1 reads SEHNR; CDR2 reads FQNEAQ (reference sequence). V was clipped by 5 bases and J by 7 bases, with 17 bases between them. The CDR3 nucleotides are TGTGCCAGCAGCGACTACGTCGAAGAGCGTGGCTACACCTTC. Translated: CASSDYVEERGYTF. The whole variable domain, filled in from reference TRBV7-9 and TRBJ1-2, reads DTGVSQNPRHKITKRGQNVTFRCDPISEHNRLYWYRQTLGQGPEFLTYFQNEAQLEKSRLLSDRFSAERPKGSFSTLEIQRTEQGDSAMYLCASSDYVEERGYTFGSGTRLTVV.

The V and J genes are TRBV5-1 and TRBJ1-2; D is unresolved. The CDR3 extends over 13 amino acids. Trimming took off 2 bases at V and 2 bases at J, with 7 bases between the two ends. Germline V gene lookup returns CDR1 SGHRS and CDR2 YFSETQ. Here the CDR3 DNA reads TGCGCCAGCAGCTTAGGGAGCAACTATGGCTACACCTTC. Protein product: CASSLGSNYGYTF.

Concerning this clone itself: Relative to the germline gene, one junction end is altered; a read error may explain this. The rearrangement joins TRBV30 to TRBJ1-2; 7 positions agree with TRBD1. From germline, CDR1 is GTSNPN and CDR2 SVGIG (reference sequence). The CDR3 contains 12 residues. The CDR3 nucleotides read TGTGCCTGGAGTCCTTTAGGGACAGAGGTTTACTTC. The encoded protein is CAWSPLGTEVYF. The complete variable domain, with remaining parts taken from reference TRBV30 and TRBJ1-2, reads SQTIHQWPATLVQPVGSPLSLECTVEGTSNPNLYWYRQAAGRGLQLLFYSVGIGQISSEVPQNLSASRPQDRQFILSSKKLLLSDSGFYLCAWSPLGTEVYFGSGTRLTVV.

The chain carries TRBV9 and TRBJ2-1; 8 bases agree with TRBD2. In germline, CDR1 is SGDLS, CDR2 YYNGEE. The CDR3 spans 17 residues. With V trimmed by 4 bases and J by 7 bases, 16 bases remained unmatched. This CDR3 reads CASSPGGGTGRGNEQFF. The DNA for the CDR3 is TGTGCCAGCAGCCCCGGGGGGGGAACAGGGCGTGGGAATGAGCAGTTCTTC.

V gene TRBV11-2 combines with J gene TRBJ2-5; tentatively, D is TRBD2 (5 bases). Germline CDR1 SGHAT, CDR2 FQNNGV. The length of the CDR3 is 14 residues. V dropped 5 bases and J dropped 9 bases, with 19 bases sitting between them. Written as DNA, the CDR3 is TGTGCCAGCAGCCCGCAACAACTTCCCGGGGCCCAGTACTTC. It encodes CASSPQQLPGAQYF.

V is TRBV6-5 and J is TRBJ2-5, with 7 bases matching TRBD2. Germline V gene data show CDR1 as MNHEY and CDR2 as SVGAGI. V lost 4 bases, J lost 3 bases, and 5 bases stayed unmatched. The CDR3 loop spans 14 amino acids. CDR3 region: CASSWRDYKETQYF. The CDR3 DNA reads TGTGCCAGCAGTTGGAGGGACTACAAAGAGACCCAGTACTTC.

The chain joins TRBV6-5 to TRBJ2-3, with D possibly TRBD2 on 5 matching bases. CDR1 is MNHEY, CDR2 SVGAGI, per germline. The germline V and J ends were trimmed by 2 bases and 1 base, with 10 bases remaining between them. This CDR3 contains 15 residues. The CDR3 DNA reads TGTGCCAGCAGTTACCTTTTGGGAGGCACAGATACGCAGTATTTT. Its translation: CASSYLLGGTDTQYF.

The chain has TRBV5-8 and TRBJ2-5, with TRBD2 matching over 9 bases. V trimming: 2 bases; J trimming: 5 bases; junction bases outside the gene matches: 7. The CDR3 length is 15 residues. The germline V gene has CDR1 SGHTS and CDR2 YDEGEE. For the CDR3, the DNA is TGTGCCAGCAGCTTTGGCGGGGGGGTGCGCGAGACCCAGTACTTC. Protein product: CASSFGGGVRETQYF.

The chain employs TRBV6-5 and TRBJ2-5; possible D gene TRBD1, 6 bases. This CDR3 has 16 amino acids. CDR1 is MNHEY and CDR2 is SVGAGI in the germline V gene. With 0 bases removed from V and 1 base from J, the gap between germline ends came to 12 bases. The CDR3 DNA reads TGTGCCAGCAGTTACTCTCCGGACAGACTCCAAGAGACCCAGTACTTC. Translating gives CASSYSPDRLQETQYF.

The table lists this clone with a count of one. This chain joins TRBV9 and TRBJ1-1; D gene unclear. The CDR3 contains 13 residues. V gave up 7 bases and J gave up 1 base, with 11 bases separating them. The V gene's germline CDR1 is SGDLS and CDR2 YYNGEE. The CDR3 sequence: CASSSSGNTEAFF. Here the CDR3 DNA reads TGTGCCAGCTCGAGTAGTGGGAACACTGAAGCTTTCTTT.

The rearrangement joins TRBV29-1 to TRBJ2-7, with D hard to call. CDR3 size: 11 residues. Germline V gene lookup returns CDR1 SQVTM and CDR2 ANQGSEA. With 2 bases removed from V and 6 bases from J, the gap between germline ends came to 8 bases. The CDR3 sequence: CSVERPGEQYF. The CDR3, as DNA: TGCAGCGTTGAACGCCCGGGCGAGCAGTACTTC.

The V call is TRBV5-6, the J call TRBJ2-3, with D perhaps matching TRBD2 (6 bases). Germline CDR1 reads SGHDT; CDR2 reads YYEEEE. This CDR3 comprises 12 residues. The V and J ends lost 4 bases and 9 bases respectively, with 12 bases between them. In nucleotides, the CDR3 is TGTGCCAGCAGCATGACTAGTCCGACGCAGTATTTT. It encodes CASSMTSPTQYF.

This rearrangement joins TRBV9 to TRBJ2-3; 8 bases line up with TRBD2. This CDR3 is 17 amino acids long. The junction had 10 bases not matched to a gene; V was cut back by 2 bases and J by 2 bases. CDR1 is SGDLS, CDR2 YYNGEE, per germline. The CDR3 coding sequence is TGTGCCAGCAGCGTCGCCGGGACTAGTGGTGTCACAGATACGCAGTATTTT. This gives the protein CASSVAGTSGVTDTQYF.

This clone was counted a single time. This chain uses TRBV11-2 with TRBJ2-7, with a tentative D call TRBD2 (6 bases). V lost 5 bases to trimming and J lost 7 bases, with 9 bases between them. This CDR3 is 11 amino acids long. Germline values: CDR1 SGHAT, CDR2 FQNNGV. CDR3 nucleotide sequence: TGTGCCAGCAGCATCGGAGGGGAGCAGTACTTC. It encodes CASSIGGEQYF.

The chain couples TRBV30 to TRBJ2-2; 7 nucleotides align to TRBD1. The CDR3 runs to 15 residues. V shed 3 bases, J shed 2 bases, and the junction held 6 bases outside the gene matches. Germline V gene lookup returns CDR1 GTSNPN and CDR2 SVGIG (reference sequence). Here the CDR3 DNA reads TGTGCCTGGAGGAGACGGGACAGAAACACCGGGGAGCTGTTTTTT. The encoded protein is CAWRRRDRNTGELFF.

The J gene is TRBJ1-2, the V gene TRBV11-2; no clear D gene. CDR1 SGHAT and CDR2 FQNNGV come from the germline V gene. This CDR3 comprises 15 residues. Between the trimmed V and J ends, which lost 5 bases and 2 bases, there was a span of 15 bases. DNA for the CDR3: TGTGCCAGCAGCCCGCTGGCGGGCGGCAACTATGGCTACACCTTC. Translated: CASSPLAGGNYGYTF.

In its sample, this clone was seen a few times. The V gene is TRBV6-5, the J gene TRBJ2-7, with D tentatively TRBD1 (6 bases). From germline, CDR1 is MNHEY and CDR2 SVGAGI. V dropped 0 bases and J dropped 6 bases, with 9 bases sitting between them. The CDR3 is made up of 13 amino acids. The chain's CDR3 is CASSYSSGAEQYF. DNA for the CDR3: TGTGCCAGCAGTTACTCTTCAGGGGCCGAGCAGTACTTC.

The chain has TRBV7-9 and TRBJ1-6, with D perhaps matching TRBD1 (5 bases). There are 14 residues in the CDR3. Per the germline V gene, CDR1 is SEHNR and CDR2 is FQNEAQ (reference sequence). V lost 6 bases and J lost 7, with 13 bases in between. The CDR3 protein is CASRRRGGNSPLHF. CDR3 in DNA: TGTGCCAGCAGGCGTAGGGGAGGAAATTCACCCCTCCACTTT.

This clone showed up just once. The chain has TRBV6-5 and TRBJ2-1, with D tentatively TRBD1 (5 bases). The CDR3 sequence is 13 residues long. Germline V gene data show CDR1 as MNHEY and CDR2 as SVGAGI. The V end lost 2 bases, the J end lost 8 bases, and 10 bases lay between the germline ends. The CDR3 DNA is TGTGCCAGCAGTTACATCAGGGCGGATGAGCAGTTCTTC. Amino acids: CASSYIRADEQFF.